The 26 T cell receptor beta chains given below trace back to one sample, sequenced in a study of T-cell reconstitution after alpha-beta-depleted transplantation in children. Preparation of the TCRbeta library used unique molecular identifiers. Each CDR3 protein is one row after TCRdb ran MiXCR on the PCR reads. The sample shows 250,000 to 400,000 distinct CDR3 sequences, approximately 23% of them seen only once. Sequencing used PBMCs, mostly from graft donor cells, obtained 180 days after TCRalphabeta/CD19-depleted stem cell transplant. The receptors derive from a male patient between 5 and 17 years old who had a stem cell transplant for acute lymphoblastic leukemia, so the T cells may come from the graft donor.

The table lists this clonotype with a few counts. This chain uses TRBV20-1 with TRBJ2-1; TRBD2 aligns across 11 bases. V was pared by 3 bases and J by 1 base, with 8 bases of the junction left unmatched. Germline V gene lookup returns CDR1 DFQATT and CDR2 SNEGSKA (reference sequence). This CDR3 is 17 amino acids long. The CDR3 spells CSASISGGAWSYNEQFF. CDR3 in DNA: TGCAGTGCTAGCATTAGCGGGGGGGCTTGGTCCTACAATGAGCAGTTCTTC.

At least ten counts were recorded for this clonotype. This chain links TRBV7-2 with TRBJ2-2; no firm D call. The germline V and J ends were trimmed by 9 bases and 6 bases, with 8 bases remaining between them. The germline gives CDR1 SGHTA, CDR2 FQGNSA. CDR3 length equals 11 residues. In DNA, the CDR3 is TGTGCCAGTGCTCGGGCCGGGGAGCTGTTTTTT. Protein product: CASARAGELFF.

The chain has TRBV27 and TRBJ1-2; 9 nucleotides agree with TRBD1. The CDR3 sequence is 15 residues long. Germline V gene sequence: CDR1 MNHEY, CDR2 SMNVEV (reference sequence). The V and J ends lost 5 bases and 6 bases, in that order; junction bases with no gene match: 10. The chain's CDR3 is CASSGSTGGWDGYTF. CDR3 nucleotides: TGTGCCAGCAGTGGATCGACAGGGGGGTGGGATGGCTACACCTTC.

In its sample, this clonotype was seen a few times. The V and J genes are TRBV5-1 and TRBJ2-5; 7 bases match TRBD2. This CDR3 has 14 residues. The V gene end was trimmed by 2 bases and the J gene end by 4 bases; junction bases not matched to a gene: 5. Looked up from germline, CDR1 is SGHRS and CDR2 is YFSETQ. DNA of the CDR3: TGCGCCAGCAGCTTTTCGGGGAGGGGAGAGACCCAGTACTTC. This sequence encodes CASSFSGRGETQYF.

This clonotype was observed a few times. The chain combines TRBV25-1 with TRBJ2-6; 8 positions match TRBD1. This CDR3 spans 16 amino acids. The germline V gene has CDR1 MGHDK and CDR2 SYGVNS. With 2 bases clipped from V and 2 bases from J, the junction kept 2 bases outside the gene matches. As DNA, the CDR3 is TGTGCCAGCAGTGAAGTGACAGGGGCTGGGGCCAACGTCCTGACTTTC. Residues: CASSEVTGAGANVLTF.

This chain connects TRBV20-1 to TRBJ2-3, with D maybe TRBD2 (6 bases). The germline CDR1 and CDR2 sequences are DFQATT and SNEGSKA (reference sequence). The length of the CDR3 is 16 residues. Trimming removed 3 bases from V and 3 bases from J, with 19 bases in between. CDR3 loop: CSARAGLYLTTDTQYF. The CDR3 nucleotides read TGCAGTGCTAGGGCGGGACTCTATCTCACAACAGATACGCAGTATTTT.

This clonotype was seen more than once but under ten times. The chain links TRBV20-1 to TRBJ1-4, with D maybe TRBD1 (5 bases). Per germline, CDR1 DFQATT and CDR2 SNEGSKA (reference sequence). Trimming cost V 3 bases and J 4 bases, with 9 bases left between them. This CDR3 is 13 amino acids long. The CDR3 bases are TGCAGTGCTAGTTGGGGGGATAATGAAAAACTGTTTTTT. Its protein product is CSASWGDNEKLFF.

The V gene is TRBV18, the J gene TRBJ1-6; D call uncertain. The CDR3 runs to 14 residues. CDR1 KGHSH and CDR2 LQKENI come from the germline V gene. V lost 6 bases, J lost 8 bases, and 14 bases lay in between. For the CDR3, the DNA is TGTGCCAGCTCCCCCGGGTCCTCACATTCACCCCTCCACTTT. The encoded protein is CASSPGSSHSPLHF.

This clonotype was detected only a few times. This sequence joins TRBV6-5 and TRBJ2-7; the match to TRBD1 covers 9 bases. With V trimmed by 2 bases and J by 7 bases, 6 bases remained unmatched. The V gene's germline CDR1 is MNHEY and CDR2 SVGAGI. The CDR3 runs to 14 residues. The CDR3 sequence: CASSYDRGIGEQYF. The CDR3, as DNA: TGTGCCAGCAGTTACGACAGGGGGATAGGGGAGCAGTACTTC.

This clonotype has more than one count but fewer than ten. The CDR3 DNA reads as TGTGCCAGCAGCCCACAGATACTAGCAGGCACAGATACGCAGTATTTT. It specifies CASSPQILAGTDTQYF. The J gene is TRBJ2-3, the V gene TRBV7-2, with a weak D call TRBD2 (6 bases). The CDR3 spans 16 residues. Germline assignment: CDR1 SGHTA and CDR2 FQGNSA. Trimming took off 5 bases at V and 1 base at J, with 16 bases between the two ends.

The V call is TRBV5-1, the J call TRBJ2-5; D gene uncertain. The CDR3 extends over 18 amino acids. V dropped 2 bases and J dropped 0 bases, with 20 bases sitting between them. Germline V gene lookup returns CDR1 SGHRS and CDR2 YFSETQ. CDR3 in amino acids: CASSLQLGGDPYQETQYF. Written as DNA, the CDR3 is TGCGCCAGCAGCTTACAATTGGGCGGAGACCCGTACCAAGAGACCCAGTACTTC.

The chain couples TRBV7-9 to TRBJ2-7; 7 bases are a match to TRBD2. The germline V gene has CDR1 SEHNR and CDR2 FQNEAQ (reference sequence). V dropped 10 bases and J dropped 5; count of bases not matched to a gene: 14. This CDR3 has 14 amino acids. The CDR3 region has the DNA TGTGCCACCCGGGAGGAAGCGGGCGGGAACGAGCAGTACTTC. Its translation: CATREEAGGNEQYF.

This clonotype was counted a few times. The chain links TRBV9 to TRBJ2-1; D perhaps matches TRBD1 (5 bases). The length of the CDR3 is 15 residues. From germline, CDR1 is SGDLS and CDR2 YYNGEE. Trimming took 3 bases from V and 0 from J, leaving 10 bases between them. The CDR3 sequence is CASSARQYSYNEQFF. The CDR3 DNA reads TGTGCCAGCAGCGCTCGACAGTACTCCTACAATGAGCAGTTCTTC.

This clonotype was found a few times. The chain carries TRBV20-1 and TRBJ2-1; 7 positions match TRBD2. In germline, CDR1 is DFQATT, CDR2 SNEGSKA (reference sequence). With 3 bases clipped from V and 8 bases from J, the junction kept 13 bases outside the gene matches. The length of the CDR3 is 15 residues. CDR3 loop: CSASLGGRGAHEQFF. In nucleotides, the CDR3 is TGCAGTGCTAGTTTAGGCGGGAGAGGGGCGCATGAGCAGTTCTTC.

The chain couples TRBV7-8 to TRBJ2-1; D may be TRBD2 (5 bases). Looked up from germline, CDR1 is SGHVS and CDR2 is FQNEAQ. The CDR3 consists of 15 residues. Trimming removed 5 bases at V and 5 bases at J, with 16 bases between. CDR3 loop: CASSTRDYLNNEQFF. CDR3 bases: TGTGCCAGCAGCACCCGAGACTATTTGAACAATGAGCAGTTCTTC. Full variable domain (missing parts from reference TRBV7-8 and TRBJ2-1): GAGVSQSPRYKVAKRGQDVALRCDPISGHVSLFWYQQALGQGPEFLTYFQNEAQLDKSGLPSDRFFAERPEGSVSTLKIQRTQQEDSAVYLCASSTRDYLNNEQFFGPGTRLTVL.

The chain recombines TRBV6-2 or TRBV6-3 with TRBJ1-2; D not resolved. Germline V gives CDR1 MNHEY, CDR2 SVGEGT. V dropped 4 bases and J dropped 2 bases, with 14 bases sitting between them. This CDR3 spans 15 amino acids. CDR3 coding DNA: TGTGCCAGCAGTTTACTACGGGCAGCAAACTATGGCTACACCTTC. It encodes CASSLLRAANYGYTF.

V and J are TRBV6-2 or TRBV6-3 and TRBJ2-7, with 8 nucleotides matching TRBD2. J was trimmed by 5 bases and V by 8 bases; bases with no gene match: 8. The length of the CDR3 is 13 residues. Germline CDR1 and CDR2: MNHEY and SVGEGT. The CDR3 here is CASGGLVVHEQYF. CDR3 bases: TGTGCCAGCGGGGGACTAGTTGTCCACGAGCAGTACTTC.

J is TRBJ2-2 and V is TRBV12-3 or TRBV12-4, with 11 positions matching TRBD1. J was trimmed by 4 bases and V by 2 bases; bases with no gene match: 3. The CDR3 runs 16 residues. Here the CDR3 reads CASSLRTGGATGELFF. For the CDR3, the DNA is TGTGCCAGCAGTTTAAGGACAGGGGGCGCCACCGGGGAGCTGTTTTTT.

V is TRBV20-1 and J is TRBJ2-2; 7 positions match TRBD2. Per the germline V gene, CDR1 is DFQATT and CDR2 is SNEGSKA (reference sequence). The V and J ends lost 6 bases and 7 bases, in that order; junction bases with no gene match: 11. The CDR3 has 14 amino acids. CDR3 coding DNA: TGCAGTGCCCCGGGGAGGGTGGATTTCGGGGAGCTGTTTTTT. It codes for CSAPGRVDFGELFF.

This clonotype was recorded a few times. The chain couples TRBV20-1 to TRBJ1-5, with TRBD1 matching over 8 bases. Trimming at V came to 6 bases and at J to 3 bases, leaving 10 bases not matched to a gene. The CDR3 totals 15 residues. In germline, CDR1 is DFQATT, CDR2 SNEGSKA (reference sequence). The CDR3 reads CSASDRQGPNQPQHF. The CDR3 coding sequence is TGCAGTGCATCCGACCGACAGGGGCCCAATCAGCCCCAGCATTTT.

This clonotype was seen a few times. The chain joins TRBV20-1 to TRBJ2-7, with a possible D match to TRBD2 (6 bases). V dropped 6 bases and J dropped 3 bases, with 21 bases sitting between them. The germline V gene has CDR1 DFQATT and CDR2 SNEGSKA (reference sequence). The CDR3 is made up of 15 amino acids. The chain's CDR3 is CSAACGTDGIYEQYF. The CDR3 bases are TGCAGTGCCGCTTGCGGGACGGACGGCATCTACGAGCAGTACTTC.

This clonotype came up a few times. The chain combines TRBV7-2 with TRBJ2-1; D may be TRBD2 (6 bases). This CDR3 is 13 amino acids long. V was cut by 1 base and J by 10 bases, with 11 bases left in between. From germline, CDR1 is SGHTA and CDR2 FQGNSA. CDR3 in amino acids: CASSLVAGWEQFF. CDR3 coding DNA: TGTGCCAGCAGCTTAGTGGCGGGATGGGAGCAGTTCTTC.

CDR3 residues: CASSTSGNNQPQHF. The CDR3 nucleotides are TGTGCCAGCAGCACCTCAGGGAACAATCAGCCCCAGCATTTT. The chain employs TRBV7-9 and TRBJ1-5; D possibly corresponds to TRBD1 (5 bases). Germline loops: CDR1 SEHNR, CDR2 FQNEAQ (reference sequence). Trimming removed 5 bases from V and 3 bases from J, with 11 bases in between. The CDR3 length is 14 residues.

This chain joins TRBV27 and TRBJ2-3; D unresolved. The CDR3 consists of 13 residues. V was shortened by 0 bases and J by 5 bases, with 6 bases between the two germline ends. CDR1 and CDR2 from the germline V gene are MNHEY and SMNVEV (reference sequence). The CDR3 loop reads CASSLSNGDTQYF. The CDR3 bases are TGTGCCAGCAGTTTATCGAATGGAGATACGCAGTATTTT.

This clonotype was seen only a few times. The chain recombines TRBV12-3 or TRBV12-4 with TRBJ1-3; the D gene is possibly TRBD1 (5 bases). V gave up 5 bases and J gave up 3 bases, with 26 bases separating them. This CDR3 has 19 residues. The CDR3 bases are TGTGCCAGCAGTCCCCTCGGGGTGCGAAGGGGATTTGTTGGAAACACCATATATTTT. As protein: CASSPLGVRRGFVGNTIYF.

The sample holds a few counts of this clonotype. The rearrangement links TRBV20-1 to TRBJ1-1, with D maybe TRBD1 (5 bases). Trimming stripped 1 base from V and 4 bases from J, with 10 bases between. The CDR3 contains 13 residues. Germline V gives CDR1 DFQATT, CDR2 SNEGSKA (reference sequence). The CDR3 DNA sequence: TGCAGTGCTAGAGCAACCGGGGCCACTGAAGCTTTCTTT. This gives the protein CSARATGATEAFF.